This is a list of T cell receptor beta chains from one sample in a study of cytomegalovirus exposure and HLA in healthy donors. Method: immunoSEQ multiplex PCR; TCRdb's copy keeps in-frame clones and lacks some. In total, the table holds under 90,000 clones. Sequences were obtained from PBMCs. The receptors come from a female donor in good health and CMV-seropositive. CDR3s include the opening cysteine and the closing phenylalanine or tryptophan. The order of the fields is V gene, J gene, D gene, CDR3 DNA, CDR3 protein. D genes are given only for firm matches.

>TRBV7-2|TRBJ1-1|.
TGTGCCAGCAGCTTAGAGGGGGGGTACACTGAAGCTTTCTTT
CASSLEGGYTEAFF
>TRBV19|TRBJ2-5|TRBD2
TGTGCCAGTAGTTCCACTAGCGGGGATAGTGAGACCCAGTACTTC
CASSSTSGDSETQYF
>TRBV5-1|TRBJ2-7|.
TGCGCCAGCAGCTTAGGCGGAGGGCTCTACGAGCAGTACTTC
CASSLGGGLYEQYF
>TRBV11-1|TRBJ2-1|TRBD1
TGTGCCAGCAGCCCACGGGGGACAGGAGCCTACAATGAGCAGTTCTTC
CASSPRGTGAYNEQFF
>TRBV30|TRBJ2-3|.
TGTGCCTTAGAGGTTGGGGATACGCAGTATTTT
CALEVGDTQYF
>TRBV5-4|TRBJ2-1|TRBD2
TGTGCCAGCAGCCCTGGACTAGCGGGAGCTATTGAGCAGTTCTTC
CASSPGLAGAIEQFF
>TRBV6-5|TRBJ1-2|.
TGTGCCAGCAGTTACAGGCGAACGGAAGCGGGCACCTTC
CASSYRRTEAGTF
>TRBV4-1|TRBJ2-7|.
TGCGCCAGCAGCCTTCAGAAGGGGCGGCACGAGCAGTACTTC
CASSLQKGRHEQYF
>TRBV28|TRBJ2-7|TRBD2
TGTGCCAGCAGTTCCGGGACTAGCGGGAGCTACGAGCAGTACTTC
CASSSGTSGSYEQYF
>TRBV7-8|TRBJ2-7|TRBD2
TGTGCCAGCAGCTCCCAGACTAGCGGTAAAAACGAGCAGTACTTC
CASSSQTSGKNEQYF
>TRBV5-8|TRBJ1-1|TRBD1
TGTGCCAGCAGCGGGGTCAATCTAGGGGGCATGTCTTTCTTT
CASSGVNLGGMSFF
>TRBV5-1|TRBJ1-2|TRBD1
TGCGCCAGCAGACAGGGGGGAGGCTATGGCTACACCTTC
CASRQGGGYGYTF
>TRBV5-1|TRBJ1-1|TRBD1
TGCGCCAGCAGCATGACAGGGCGGGGCACTGAAGCTTTCTTT
CASSMTGRGTEAFF
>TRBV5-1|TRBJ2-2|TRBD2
TGCGCCAGCAGCGTCCTACGGGGGGGGAACACCGGGGAGCTGTTTTTT
CASSVLRGGNTGELFF
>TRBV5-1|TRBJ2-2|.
TGCGCCAGCAGCCCGTTGTCGACATCGAACACCGGGGAGCTGTTTTTT
CASSPLSTSNTGELFF
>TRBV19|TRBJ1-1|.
TGTGCCAGTGTCAGCGAAAGAAAGAACACTGAAGCTTTCTTT
CASVSERKNTEAFF
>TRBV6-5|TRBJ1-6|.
TGTGCCAGCAGTTACCACAGGGCCTATAATTCACCCCTCCACTTT
CASSYHRAYNSPLHF
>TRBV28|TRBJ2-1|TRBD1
TGTGCCAGCAGTTTATTACGGGGACAGGGGGCAAACAATGAGCAGTTCTTC
CASSLLRGQGANNEQFF
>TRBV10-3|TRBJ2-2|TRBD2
TGTGCCATCAGTGCCCCCGTGGGTAGCGGGATAGGAACCGGGGAGCTGTTTTTT
CAISAPVGSGIGTGELFF
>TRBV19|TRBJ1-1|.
TGTGCCAGTAGATTCGGGGGACCCGGGGGAAGAGACACTGAAGCTTTCTTT
CASRFGGPGGRDTEAFF
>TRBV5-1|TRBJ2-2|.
TGCGCCAGCAGCTTGGCCGGGCGGGGGAACACCGGGGAGCTGTTTTTT
CASSLAGRGNTGELFF
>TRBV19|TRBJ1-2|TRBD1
TGTGCCAGTAGTACAGGACAGGGAAGGCTTAGAGGTGGCTACACCTTC
CASSTGQGRLRGGYTF
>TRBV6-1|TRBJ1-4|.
TGTGCCAGCAGCACAGCGGGGTGGGATGAAAAACTGTTTTTT
CASSTAGWDEKLFF
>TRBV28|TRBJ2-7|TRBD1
TGTGCCAGCAGGACAGGGCCCGAGCAGTACTTC
CASRTGPEQYF
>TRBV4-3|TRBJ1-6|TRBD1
TGCGCCAGCAGCCTTGGACAGGGTGAGGATTCACCCCTCCACTTT
CASSLGQGEDSPLHF
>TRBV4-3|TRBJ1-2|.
TGCGCCAGCAGCCAAGATACAGGGTTGGTCTATGGCTACACCTTC
CASSQDTGLVYGYTF
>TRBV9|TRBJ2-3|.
TGTGCCAGCAGCGTAGGCGGCACAGATACGCAGTATTTT
CASSVGGTDTQYF
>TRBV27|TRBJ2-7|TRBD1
TGTGCCAGCAGTTTGACAGGGGACCACGAGCAGTACTTC
CASSLTGDHEQYF
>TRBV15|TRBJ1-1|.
TGTGCCACCAGCAGAGCGAGGGCGGGGAACACTGAAGCTTTCTTT
CATSRARAGNTEAFF
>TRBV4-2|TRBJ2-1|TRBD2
TGTGCCAGCAGCCCTCTAGCGGGGGGCCTGAGCGGCGATGAGCAGTTCTTC
CASSPLAGGLSGDEQFF
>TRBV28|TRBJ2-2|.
TGTGCCAGCAGTTCGGCAGCGGAGGATCTCACCGGGGAGCTGTTTTTT
CASSSAAEDLTGELFF
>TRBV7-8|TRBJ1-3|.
TGTGCCAGCAGCTTAAGGTCAGGGGCAACTGGAAACACCATATATTTT
CASSLRSGATGNTIYF
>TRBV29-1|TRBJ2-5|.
TGCAGCGTTGAAGGTGGCGGGGGCCCGTACCAAGAGACCCAGTACTTC
CSVEGGGGPYQETQYF
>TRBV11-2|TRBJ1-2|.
TGTGCCAGCAGCTTAGATCTGGGGGCGAGCTATGGCTACACCTTC
CASSLDLGASYGYTF
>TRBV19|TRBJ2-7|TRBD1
TGTGCCAGTAGTAAGACAGGGTACGAGCAGTACTTC
CASSKTGYEQYF
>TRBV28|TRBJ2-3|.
TGTGCCAGCAGTTTACTAGATACGCAGTATTTT
CASSLLDTQYF
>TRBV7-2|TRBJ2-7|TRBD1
TGTGCCAGCAGCCCCAGGACAGGCGAGGATAGGTACTTC
CASSPRTGEDRYF
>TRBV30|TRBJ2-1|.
TGTGCCTGGAGTGACGGTAGCTCCTACAATGAGCAGTTCTTC
CAWSDGSSYNEQFF
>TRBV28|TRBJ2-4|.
TGTGCCAGTACCGCCGGGCTAGCTTCCAAAAACATTCAGTACTTC
CASTAGLASKNIQYF
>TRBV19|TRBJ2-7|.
TGTGCCAGTAGTCTCGGTCGATACAGGGCCAATTCCTACGAGCAGTACTTC
CASSLGRYRANSYEQYF
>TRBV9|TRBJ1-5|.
TGTGCCAGCAGCGTAGGACAGGACAATCAGCCCCAGCATTTT
CASSVGQDNQPQHF
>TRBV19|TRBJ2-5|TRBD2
TGTGCCAGTAGTTACCAGACTAGCGGCTTAGAGACCCAGTACTTC
CASSYQTSGLETQYF
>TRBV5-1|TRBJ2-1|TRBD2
TGCGCCAGCAGCACCGGACTAGCGGGGGGGCCGTCCTACAATGAGCAGTTCTTC
CASSTGLAGGPSYNEQFF
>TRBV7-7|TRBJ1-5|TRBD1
TGTGCTAGCAGCCCGCCCGGGACAGGGAATCAGCCCCAGCATTTT
CASSPPGTGNQPQHF
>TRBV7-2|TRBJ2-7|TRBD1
TGTGCCAGCAGTTCCGGGACAGGGTTAGAGGAGCAGTACTTC
CASSSGTGLEEQYF
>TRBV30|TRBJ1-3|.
TGTGCCTGGGCCACAGGGACCTCTGGAAACACCATATATTTT
CAWATGTSGNTIYF
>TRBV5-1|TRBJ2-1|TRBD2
TGCGCCAGCAGCTTGGTGACTAGCGGGAGGGGGAATGAGCAGTTCTTC
CASSLVTSGRGNEQFF
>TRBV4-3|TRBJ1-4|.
TGCGCCAGCAGCCCTATGTCTACGACAGAACGATCAACTAATGAAAAACTGTTTTTT
CASSPMSTTERSTNEKLFF
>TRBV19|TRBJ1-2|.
TGTGCCAGTATTAACCAAAGGGGGACAACCTATGGCTACACCTTC
CASINQRGTTYGYTF